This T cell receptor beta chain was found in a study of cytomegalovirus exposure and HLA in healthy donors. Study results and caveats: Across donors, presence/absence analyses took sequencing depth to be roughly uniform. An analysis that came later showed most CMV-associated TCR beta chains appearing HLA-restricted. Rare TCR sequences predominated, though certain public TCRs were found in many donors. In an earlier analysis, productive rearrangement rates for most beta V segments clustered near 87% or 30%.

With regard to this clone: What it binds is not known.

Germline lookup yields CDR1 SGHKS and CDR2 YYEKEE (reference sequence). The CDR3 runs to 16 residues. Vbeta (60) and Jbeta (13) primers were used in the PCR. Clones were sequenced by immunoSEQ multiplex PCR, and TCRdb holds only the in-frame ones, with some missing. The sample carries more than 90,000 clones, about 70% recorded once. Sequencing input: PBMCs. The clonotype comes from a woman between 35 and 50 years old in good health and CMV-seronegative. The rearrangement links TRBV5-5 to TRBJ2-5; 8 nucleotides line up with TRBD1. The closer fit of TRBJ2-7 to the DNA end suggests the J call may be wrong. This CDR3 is CASSPDRVRAPYEQYF. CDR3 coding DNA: TGTGCCAGCAGCCCGGACAGGGTTCGGGCCCCCTACGAGCAGTACTTC.